The rows below give T cell receptor beta chains drawn from one sample of a study of monozygotic twins with cystic fibrosis. The data were produced by immunoSEQ multiplex PCR, yet TCRdb's version contains in-frame clones alone and is incomplete. This sample carries approximately 36,000 clones, 75% to 95% of them seen once, and the ten largest clones take around 0.19%. Material: blood. The receptors here all came from a boy aged 2 to 10 with cystic fibrosis. The CDR3 runs from the conserved cysteine through the conserved F or W. A D gene is named only where the DNA matches it firmly. Only part of the rows carry a size: once, few, many, or a class if the clone is expanded.

D	V	size	J	DNA	CDR3
NA	TRBV9	NA	TRBJ1-3	TGTGCCAGCAGCGTCTCGGGAGGGGGAGTCTCTGGAAACACCATATATTTT	CASSVSGGGVSGNTIYF
NA	TRBV28	NA	TRBJ1-5	TGTGCCAGCAGCGCCGTACATATCAATCAGCCCCAGCATTTT	CASSAVHINQPQHF
NA	TRBV21-1	NA	TRBJ2-1	TGTGCCAGCAGCTCAAGCCCAGGCGGGTTGGATGAGCAGTTCTTC	CASSSSPGGLDEQFF
NA	TRBV9	NA	TRBJ1-3	TGTGCCAGCAGCTCCGGAAACACCATATATTTT	CASSSGNTIYF
TRBD2	TRBV19	NA	TRBJ2-1	TGTGCCAGTAGACGGACTAGCGGGACCGGCTCCTACAATGAGCAGTTCTTC	CASRRTSGTGSYNEQFF
NA	TRBV5-4	NA	TRBJ2-5	TGTGCCAGCAGCCCTAGTCGGGGGTTGGGGGAGACCCAGTACTTC	CASSPSRGLGETQYF
TRBD1	TRBV27	NA	TRBJ2-3	TGTGCCAGCAGTTTATCAGGACAGGCCACAGATACGCAGTATTTT	CASSLSGQATDTQYF
TRBD2	TRBV4-2	NA	TRBJ2-5	TGTGCCAGCAGCCAAATAGCGGGGAAAGAGACCCAGTACTTC	CASSQIAGKETQYF
NA	TRBV10-2	NA	TRBJ1-6	TGCGCCAGCACCGGAGGGGGGTTAACCCTCCACTTT	CASTGGGLTLHF
NA	TRBV4-3	NA	TRBJ1-1	TGCGCCAGCAGCCAAGCCTGGACGGTGAACACTGAAGCTTTCTTT	CASSQAWTVNTEAFF
TRBD1	TRBV19	NA	TRBJ1-6	TGTGCCAGTAGTATCGGACAGGGGGCTAATTCACCCCTCCACTTT	CASSIGQGANSPLHF
NA	TRBV4-3	NA	TRBJ1-5	TGCGCCAGCAGCCCAAGACTGCAAAATCAGCCCCAGCATTTT	CASSPRLQNQPQHF
NA	TRBV7-9	NA	TRBJ1-1	TGTGCCAGCAGCTCGCAGGGAGATAATGAAGCTTTCTTT	CASSSQGDNEAFF
NA	TRBV20-1	NA	TRBJ1-1	TGCAGTGCTATCTCGAGCACTGAAACTTTCTTT	CSAISSTETFF
TRBD2	TRBV15	NA	TRBJ2-1	TGTGCCACCAGCCCGAGACTAGCGGTTACATACAATGAGCAGTTCTTC	CATSPRLAVTYNEQFF
TRBD1	TRBV6-5	NA	TRBJ1-2	TGTGCCAGCAACGACAGGGCGAGGAGCTATGGCTACACCTTC	CASNDRARSYGYTF
NA	TRBV14	NA	TRBJ1-2	TGTGCCAGCAGCCAGGGGGGATCTCTCAGTCATGGCTACACCTTC	CASSQGGSLSHGYTF
NA	TRBV2	NA	TRBJ2-1	TGTGCCAGCAGCGCACTTCCGTTCTTC	CASSALPFF
TRBD1	TRBV19	NA	TRBJ2-7	TGTGCCAGTAGTTTGGGGGACAGGGCCTACGAGCAGTACTTC	CASSLGDRAYEQYF
NA	TRBV2	NA	TRBJ2-2	TGTGCCAGCAGACAGGGAACCGGGGAGCTGTTTTTT	CASRQGTGELFF
TRBD2	TRBV18	NA	TRBJ2-1	TGTGCCAGCTCAACGGGACTAGCGAGCGATGAGCAGTTCTTC	CASSTGLASDEQFF
NA	TRBV6-5	NA	TRBJ1-5	TGTGCCAGCAGTTACGGGCAGGGAGGCAATCAGCCCCAGCATTTT	CASSYGQGGNQPQHF
TRBD2	TRBV11-3	NA	TRBJ2-7	TGTGCCAGCAGCTTCGGGGGGACCTTTTACGAGCAGTACTTC	CASSFGGTFYEQYF
TRBD2	TRBV4-1	NA	TRBJ2-3	TGCGCCAGCAGCTCCTCGACTAGCGGGGCGCGCCCTAGCACAGATACGCAGTATTTT	CASSSSTSGARPSTDTQYF
NA	TRBV5-6	NA	TRBJ1-1	TGTGCCAGCAGCTTGGTTGAGTGGCAGAGGAACACTGAAGCTTTCTTT	CASSLVEWQRNTEAFF
NA	TRBV27	NA	TRBJ2-7	TGTGCCAGCAGCGGAAACAGGGTTAATAGGGCCTACGAGCAGTACTTC	CASSGNRVNRAYEQYF
NA	TRBV7-6	NA	TRBJ2-1	TGTGCCAGCAGCTTAGTAGGTGGGGGCGAGCAGTTCTTC	CASSLVGGGEQFF
NA	TRBV5-6	NA	TRBJ1-3	TGTGCCAGCAGCTTGGAGGGAGGATCTGGGCGGAACACCATATATTTT	CASSLEGGSGRNTIYF
NA	TRBV6-1	NA	TRBJ1-3	TGTGCCAGCAGTGAATCCTACAGCCGGCTGTACTCTGGAAACACCATATATTTT	CASSESYSRLYSGNTIYF
NA	TRBV11-3	NA	TRBJ2-7	TGTGCCAGCAGCGGAGACGTCGGCAACGAGCAGTACTTC	CASSGDVGNEQYF
NA	TRBV6-5	NA	TRBJ1-2	TGTGCCAGCAGTGCACTGGGAGACCGAGTCTTCTACACCTTC	CASSALGDRVFYTF
TRBD2	TRBV4-1	once	TRBJ2-3	TGCGCCAGCAGCCAAGATGGGTTCTGGCGGGGGGGAAGCACAGATACGCAGTATTTT	CASSQDGFWRGGSTDTQYF
TRBD1	TRBV4-1	NA	TRBJ1-4	TGCGCCAGCAGCCAGCTCTCGGGACAGGGAACTGCAACTAATGAAAAACTGTTTTTT	CASSQLSGQGTATNEKLFF
NA	TRBV11-2	NA	TRBJ1-1	TGTGCCAGCAGCTTCGGGGTGGACACTGAAGCTTTCTTT	CASSFGVDTEAFF
TRBD1	TRBV5-1	NA	TRBJ2-5	TGCGCCAGCAGCTTGCAGGGGGAACGGGACCAGTACTTC	CASSLQGERDQYF
TRBD2	TRBV11-2	NA	TRBJ2-3	TGTGCCAGCAGCTTTGCGGGGGGGAGGGATACGCAGTATTTT	CASSFAGGRDTQYF
NA	TRBV7-2	NA	TRBJ1-2	TGTGCCAGCAGCTTAGGTATAAGCTGGGACTATGGCTACACCTTC	CASSLGISWDYGYTF
NA	TRBV6-6	NA	TRBJ1-5	TGTGCCAGCAGTTACGAGGTAATCGGTCAGCCCCAGCATTTT	CASSYEVIGQPQHF
TRBD2	TRBV2	NA	TRBJ2-5	TGTGCCAGCACCGACGGACTAGTGACTCGGACCCAGTACTTC	CASTDGLVTRTQYF
TRBD2	TRBV4-3	once	TRBJ2-7	TGCGCCAGCAGCCAAGTCTCGGGACTAGCGGGCGAGCAGTACTTC	CASSQVSGLAGEQYF
NA	TRBV4-2	NA	TRBJ1-1	TGTGCCAGCAGCCGAACCACCACAAAGGGATCCCTTTTTCGGTACACTGAAGCTTTCTTT	CASSRTTTKGSLFRYTEAFF
NA	TRBV19	NA	TRBJ1-3	TGTGCCAGTAGGACCCCTCCGACAGACTCTGGAAACACCATATATTTT	CASRTPPTDSGNTIYF
NA	TRBV19	NA	TRBJ1-1	TGTGCCAGTAGTATCCAAGGCGCTGAAGCTTTCTTT	CASSIQGAEAFF
NA	TRBV4-1	NA	TRBJ1-2	TGCGCCAGCAGCCAAGATCGGGCACCGACAGGAAATGGCTACACCTTC	CASSQDRAPTGNGYTF